The present entry profiles one TCR beta chain with its context. The antigen is unknown. Profiled with immunoSEQ multiplex PCR; TCRdb holds only in-frame clones, not every one. This sample yields 250,000 to 300,000 clones, of which 90% to 95% are seen a single time; roughly 0.51% belongs to the top ten. The sample originates from a study of T cell responses to AZD1222 COVID-19 vaccine. Findings of the study overall: Elevations in Spike-specific TCR breadth and depth followed administration of two AZD1222 doses. Nearly half of unique spike-specific TCRs reportedly avoided B.1.351 and B.1.1.7 mutated regions. Just a handful of people given AZD1222 tested seropositive at baseline.

Trimming took off 1 base at V and 6 bases at J, with 7 bases between the two ends. From germline, CDR1 is DFQATT and CDR2 SNEGSKA (reference sequence). The CDR3 covers 11 residues. The chain carries TRBV20-1 and TRBJ2-7; no reliable D call. The receptor was derived from an adult who received the AZD1222 COVID-19 vaccine. Here the sequenced sample was peripheral blood, taken 28 days after the second AZD1222 dose. CDR3 region: CSARGRSEQYF. CDR3 DNA sequence: TGCAGTGCTAGAGGTAGAAGCGAGCAGTACTTC.